Listed below are T cell receptor beta chains from one sample, sequenced in a study of blood T cell repertoires in COVID-19. The protocol was immunoSEQ multiplex PCR, while the TCRdb copy is restricted to in-frame clones and leaves out a portion. Here the sample spans around 100,000 clones, over 75% being singletons. Input material: peripheral blood. Receptors were obtained from a woman aged 70-85 years who had recovered from COVID-19. Both conserved end residues are part of each CDR3. The D gene is left open where the match is weak. Size values are once, few and many counts, or a class for expanded clones, and some rows have none.

-	15	-	TRBV12-5	TRBJ2-7	CASGCGSGGHYEQYF	TGTGCTAGTGGTTGCGGCTCGGGGGGCCACTACGAGCAGTACTTC
-	14	-	TRBV28	TRBJ1-4	CASSLVGSWEKLFF	TGTGCCAGCAGTTTAGTGGGCAGTTGGGAAAAACTGTTTTTT
TRBD2	16	-	TRBV28	TRBJ2-3	CASSSLAGGIGDTQYF	TGTGCCAGCAGTTCCTTAGCGGGGGGTATTGGAGATACGCAGTATTTT
-	16	-	TRBV4-3	TRBJ2-1	CASSQVQVDLYNEQFF	TGCGCCAGCAGCCAGGTTCAGGTGGATCTTTACAATGAGCAGTTCTTC
TRBD1	16	-	TRBV18	TRBJ2-2	CASPLPGTGGTGELFF	TGTGCCAGCCCGCTCCCCGGGACAGGGGGCACCGGGGAGCTGTTTTTT
TRBD1	15	-	TRBV7-2	TRBJ1-6	CASSLAGGGDSPLHF	TGTGCCAGCAGCTTAGCAGGGGGCGGAGATTCACCCCTCCACTTT
TRBD2	15	once	TRBV30	TRBJ2-1	CAWRGGSGRAVEQFF	TGTGCCTGGAGAGGGGGTAGCGGGAGGGCCGTGGAGCAGTTCTTC
-	14	-	TRBV6-2/TRBV6-3	TRBJ2-7	CASSYSAGPYEQYF	TGTGCCAGCAGTTACTCAGCGGGCCCCTACGAGCAGTACTTC
-	11	-	TRBV3-1/TRBV3-2	TRBJ2-7	CASSQRYEQYF	TGTGCCAGCAGCCAACGCTACGAGCAGTACTTC
TRBD2	13	-	TRBV19	TRBJ2-3	CATRGGGTDTQYF	TGTGCCACCCGGGGAGGGGGCACAGATACGCAGTATTTT
-	16	-	TRBV4-2	TRBJ2-1	CASSQWTGESGNEQFF	TGTGCCAGCAGCCAATGGACCGGGGAATCGGGAAATGAGCAGTTCTTC
TRBD1	13	-	TRBV29-1	TRBJ2-7	CSGGTGEAYEQYF	TGCAGCGGGGGGACAGGGGAAGCCTACGAGCAGTACTTC
-	15	-	TRBV5-1	TRBJ1-4	CASSLAAGRGEKLFF	TGCGCCAGCAGCTTGGCGGCAGGGCGAGGAGAAAAACTGTTTTTT
TRBD1	15	-	TRBV4-3	TRBJ1-5	CASSQVYRGNQPQHF	TGCGCCAGCAGCCAAGTATACAGGGGAAATCAGCCCCAGCATTTT
-	16	-	TRBV19	TRBJ2-3	CASSIDLETMTDTQYF	TGTGCCAGTAGTATAGACCTAGAGACGATGACAGATACGCAGTATTTT
-	12	-	TRBV30	TRBJ2-1	CAWSVTANEQFF	TGTGCCTGGAGTGTGACAGCTAATGAGCAGTTCTTC
TRBD1	14	-	TRBV18	TRBJ2-3	CASSPGQGRDTQYF	TGTGCCAGCTCACCGGGACAGGGGAGGGATACGCAGTATTTT
-	13	-	TRBV2	TRBJ2-3	CATGGLRADTQYF	TGTGCCACCGGGGGGCTACGGGCAGATACGCAGTATTTT